These 2 T cell receptor beta chains share one sample of origin, sequenced in a study of vaccination and CD4 T cells after COVID-19 (dated by TCRdb to the early 2020s). Libraries were built with PCR. Sequencing was performed on an Illumina iSeq 100. DNA from cultured CD4+ T cells was subjected to TCR sequencing with the Oncomine TCR Beta short-read assay at the Johns Hopkins FTIC core. Starting from the raw public reads, TCRdb applied fastp trimming at Q25, assembled clones with MiXCR and retained in-frame beta chains. Every entry covers one CDR3 protein and lists the most common genes and DNA from its rows. This sample holds approximately 26,000 distinct CDR3 sequences; roughly 40% were observed only once. The ten largest clones capture approximately 11% of the sample. The treatment or condition label here, explained by the study, means: roughly 10-day PBMC culture with coronavirus spike peptide pools or control peptides (ViraFEST assay).

These TCRs' antigens remain unknown. Sequences were obtained from CD4+ T cells from blood, cultured in vitro. The receptor source for this set is a human donor who had recovered from COVID-19.

The V call is TRBV7-3, the J call TRBJ2-3, with 13 bases lining up with TRBD2. V dropped 1 base and J dropped 1; count of bases not matched to a gene: 8. This CDR3 is 19 amino acids long. Germline CDR1 and CDR2: SGHTA and FQGTGA. The DNA of the CDR3 is TGTGCCAGCAGCTTAAACCCCCTACTAGCGGGGGGGCGCACAGATACGCAGTATTTT. It is translated as CASSLNPLLAGGRTDTQYF.

The chain employs TRBV28 and TRBJ1-4; D gene unclear. Germline V CDR1 and CDR2: MDHEN, SYDVKM. The CDR3 sequence is 11 residues long. The V and J ends lost 7 bases and 5 bases respectively, with 5 bases between them. CDR3 loop: CASTQNEKLFF. The CDR3 nucleotides read TGTGCCAGCACCCAAAATGAAAAACTGTTTTTT.